This TCR beta chain came from a study of Ad26.COV2.S vaccination and SARS-CoV-2 variants. Regarding the study as a whole: Similar non-spike TCR breadth was observed in recipients of vaccine and of placebo.

Documented treatment: some 20 received Ad26.COV2.S at low or high dose, single or two shots; 5 received placebo; per-sample allocation not given. Material that was analyzed had been drawn on day 63 after the first vaccine or placebo injection. Within Boston, the person who donated was an adult of 18-55 years. Data came from immunoSEQ multiplex PCR; TCRdb stores just in-frame clones and leaves some out. The table has 500,000 or so clones, around 88% seen once; the top ten hold over 10%. As to this clone: Its specificity is unknown.

The germline gives CDR1 MDHEN, CDR2 SYDVKM. The CDR3 is 19 residues long. Losses at the gene ends were 6 bases for V and 1 base for J; bases not matched to a gene: 13. The chain joins TRBV28 to TRBJ2-7; 15 bases are shared with TRBD2. Source: peripheral blood, taken in a trial of Ad26.COV2.S vaccine versus placebo. This sequence originates from a person between 18 and 59 years old who received the Ad26.COV2.S COVID-19 vaccine or a placebo. For the CDR3, the DNA is TGTGCCAGCAGCTCCCTCCGGACTAGCGGGAGGGCATTTTCCTACGAGCAGTACTTC. This translates into CASSSLRTSGRAFSYEQYF.